This entry concerns a single T cell receptor beta chain. Trimming took 5 bases from V and 2 from J; bases not matched to a gene: 12. Germline CDR1 and CDR2: SGHTA and FQGTGA. The CDR3 length is 17 residues. The data were taken from a study of blood T cell repertoires in COVID-19. On the study more broadly: Researchers got acute and convalescent COVID-19 samples from the United States, Italy and Spain.

Per the study methods: Reference gene primer amplification gave nucleated cell count estimates. Sequencing used immunoSEQ multiplex PCR; TCRdb keeps in-frame clones, though not all of them. For V, J and clone size, that table is used; D and trimming come from the DNA. The data hold about 290,000 clones, with around four fifths observed a single time. Sample: peripheral blood. The chain combines TRBV7-3 with TRBJ2-1; 7 nucleotides match TRBD2. This sequence originates from a woman aged 45-59 years with active or convalescent COVID-19. The CDR3 DNA sequence: TGTGCCAGCAGCACAGCCGCTGTTAGCGGGCCCTACAATGAGCAGTTCTTC. It yields the protein CASSTAAVSGPYNEQFF.